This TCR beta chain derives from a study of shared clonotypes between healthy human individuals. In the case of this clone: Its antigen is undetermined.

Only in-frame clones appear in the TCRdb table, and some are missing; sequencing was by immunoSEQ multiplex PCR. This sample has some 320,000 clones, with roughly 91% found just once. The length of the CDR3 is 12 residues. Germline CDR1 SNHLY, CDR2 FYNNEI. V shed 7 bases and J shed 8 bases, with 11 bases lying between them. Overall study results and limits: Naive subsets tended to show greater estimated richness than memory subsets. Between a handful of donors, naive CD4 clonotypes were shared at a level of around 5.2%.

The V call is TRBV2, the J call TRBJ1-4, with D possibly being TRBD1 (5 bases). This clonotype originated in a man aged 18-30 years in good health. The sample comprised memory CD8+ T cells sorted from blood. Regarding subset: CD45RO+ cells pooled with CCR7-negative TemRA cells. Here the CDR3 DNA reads TGTGCCAGCAAGGGGTTACGCGAAAAACTGTTTTTT. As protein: CASKGLREKLFF.